Listed here is a single TCR beta chain. The antigen is undetermined. The CDR3 loop spans 12 amino acids. The V and J ends lost 7 bases and 8 bases respectively, with 14 bases between them. From germline, CDR1 is SGHTA and CDR2 FQGNSA. This sample was taken from a study of cytomegalovirus exposure and HLA in healthy donors. It was with 60 Vbeta and 13 Jbeta primers that the PCR ran. Only in-frame clones appear in the TCRdb table, and some are missing; sequencing was by immunoSEQ multiplex PCR. This table holds approximately 150,000 clones, roughly 75% found once. Study observations and caveats: Trimming of TCR beta V- and J-genes showed a link, identified in a later analysis, to a missense DCLRE1C variant. Researchers had no immune exposure information except CMV serostatus available.

The sample consisted of PBMCs. The chain recombines TRBV7-2 with TRBJ1-1; D is possibly TRBD1 (5 bases). This sequence originates from a female donor in good health and CMV-seronegative. CDR3 sequence reads: CASNRVRGEAFF. The DNA of the CDR3 is TGTGCCAGCAATAGGGTGCGGGGGGAAGCTTTCTTT.